The 19 T cell receptor beta chains given below trace back to one sample, sequenced in a study of long-term antiretroviral therapy in people with HIV. Runs used v3.0 of the immunoSEQ assay and were done at survey level. Sequencing used immunoSEQ multiplex PCR; TCRdb keeps in-frame clones, though not all of them. Of nearly 11,000 clones listed, roughly 76% are singletons. The source material was unsorted PBMCs, sampled at the start of antiretroviral therapy, before treatment. These receptors all stem from a man between 25 and 39 years old with HIV.

The chain carries TRBV9 and TRBJ1-4, with D uncertain. The germline gives CDR1 SGDLS, CDR2 YYNGEE. The CDR3 covers 15 residues. Between the trimmed V and J ends, which lost 0 bases and 8 bases, there was a span of 14 bases. The CDR3 spells CASSVEAAVSEKLFF. The CDR3 coding sequence is TGTGCCAGCAGCGTAGAGGCAGCGGTGAGCGAAAAACTGTTTTTT.

This rearrangement joins TRBV11-1 to TRBJ1-2; 7 bases are a match to TRBD1. Unmatched junction bases numbered 10, after V lost 4 bases and J lost 8 bases. Germline-derived CDR1 and CDR2 are SGHAT and FQDESV (reference sequence). This CDR3 spans 14 amino acids. The CDR3 sequence: CASSSTFGTEGYTF. The CDR3 DNA follows: TGTGCCAGCAGCTCAACCTTCGGGACAGAAGGCTACACCTTC.

The chain combines TRBV28 with TRBJ2-3; D gene unclear. The CDR3 runs to 13 residues. The germline V gene has CDR1 MDHEN and CDR2 SYDVKM. Trimming removed 3 bases at V and 4 bases at J, with 8 bases between. DNA of the CDR3: TGTGCCAGCAGTTTGTTAGTTGCAGATACGCAGTATTTT. This encodes CASSLLVADTQYF.

The chain recombines TRBV7-8 with TRBJ2-1; 7 bases match TRBD1. The germline V gene encodes CDR1 SGHVS and CDR2 FQNEAQ. J lost 6 bases, V lost 3 bases, and 2 bases had no gene match. There are 13 residues in the CDR3. Written as DNA, the CDR3 is TGTGCCAGCAGCTTCCGGGACAGCAATGAGCAGTTCTTC. Translating gives CASSFRDSNEQFF.

The chain employs TRBV6-6 and TRBJ1-1, with TRBD1 identical over 8 bases. J was trimmed by 6 bases and V by 6 bases; bases with no gene match: 6. Looked up from germline, CDR1 is MNHNY and CDR2 is SVGAGI (reference sequence). The length of the CDR3 is 13 residues. CDR3 amino acids: CASSWTGRAEAFF. For the CDR3, the DNA is TGTGCCAGCAGCTGGACAGGGAGGGCTGAAGCTTTCTTT.

The rearrangement uses TRBV10-3 and TRBJ2-7; D unresolved. Trimming took off 6 bases at V and 2 bases at J, with 5 bases between the two ends. The CDR3 runs to 11 residues. Germline loops: CDR1 ENHRY, CDR2 SYGVKD. CDR3 nucleotides: TGTGCCATCAGCCAAACCTACGAGCAGTACTTC. Protein: CAISQTYEQYF.

The chain recombines TRBV6-5 with TRBJ2-7; 7 nucleotides agree with TRBD1. With 5 bases clipped from V and 2 bases from J, the junction kept 6 bases outside the gene matches. The CDR3 extends over 14 amino acids. Germline V gene lookup returns CDR1 MNHEY and CDR2 SVGAGI. In nucleotides, the CDR3 is TGTGCCAGCAGTCCTATACAGGGGCCCTACGAGCAGTACTTC. This sequence encodes CASSPIQGPYEQYF.

This clone was seen just once. The chain has TRBV9 and TRBJ2-7, with 8 nucleotides matching TRBD2. CDR3 length: 17 amino acids. Germline CDR1 SGDLS, CDR2 YYNGEE. J was trimmed by 3 bases and V by 3 bases; bases with no gene match: 14. CDR3 loop: CASSAPAAGVLSYEQYF. CDR3 coding DNA: TGTGCCAGCAGCGCCCCCGCAGCGGGGGTGTTAAGCTACGAGCAGTACTTC.

The rearrangement links TRBV18 to TRBJ2-5; D is ambiguous. Germline V gene lookup returns CDR1 KGHSH and CDR2 LQKENI. Trimming shortened V by 0 bases and J by 0 bases, and 5 bases separated the two germline ends. The CDR3 spans 14 residues. The DNA of the CDR3 is TGTGCCAGCTCACCACCTCGTTACCAAGAGACCCAGTACTTC. Its protein product is CASSPPRYQETQYF.

This rearrangement joins TRBV5-1 to TRBJ2-2, with 15 bases matching TRBD2. The ends lost 4 bases at V and 4 bases at J; junction bases unmatched: 8. Germline V gives CDR1 SGHRS, CDR2 YFSETQ. This CDR3 has 18 residues. The CDR3 DNA is TGCGCCAGCAGCCCAGGACTAGCGGGAGGGCCAAGCACCGGGGAGCTGTTTTTT. Amino acids: CASSPGLAGGPSTGELFF.

V is TRBV12-5 and J is TRBJ2-1; TRBD2 matches at 8 bases. Trimming at V came to 6 bases and at J to 0 bases, leaving 10 bases not matched to a gene. CDR1 is LGHNT, CDR2 FRNRAP, per germline. The CDR3 sequence is 17 residues long. CDR3 loop: CASGTNIAGSSYNEQFF. The CDR3 nucleotides read TGTGCTAGTGGGACCAATATAGCGGGGAGCTCCTACAATGAGCAGTTCTTC. The variable domain in full, completed from reference TRBV12-5 and TRBJ2-1, reads DARVTQTPRHKVTEMGQEVTMRCQPILGHNTVFWYRQTMMQGLELLAYFRNRAPLDDSGMPKDRFSAEMPDATLATLKIQPSEPRDSAVYFCASGTNIAGSSYNEQFFGPGTRLTVL.

The chain's CDR3 is CASSYGGSDPTLYGYTF. The CDR3 DNA is TGTGCCAGCAGTTATGGGGGGTCGGACCCGACCCTCTATGGCTACACCTTC. The rearrangement links TRBV28 to TRBJ1-2; D is perhaps TRBD1 (5 bases). The V end was cut by 4 bases, the J end by 4 bases, with 22 bases between. Germline assignment: CDR1 MDHEN and CDR2 SYDVKM. CDR3 length equals 17 residues.

The chain combines TRBV4-2 with TRBJ1-4; D uncertain. Germline CDR1 reads LGHNA; CDR2 reads YNFKEQ. This CDR3 is 15 amino acids long. V lost 3 bases, J lost 2 bases, and 10 bases lay in between. CDR3 DNA: TGTGCCAGCAGCCACACCGAGGGCACTAATGAAAAACTGTTTTTT. This sequence encodes CASSHTEGTNEKLFF.

The rearrangement uses TRBV29-1 and TRBJ2-7; D call uncertain. The germline V gene has CDR1 SQVTM and CDR2 ANQGSEA. V shed 6 bases and J shed 0 bases, with 6 bases lying between them. This CDR3 comprises 11 residues. The CDR3 DNA reads TGCAGCGTGGAGTCCTCCTACGAGCAGTACTTC. It codes for CSVESSYEQYF.

V gene TRBV7-2 combines with J gene TRBJ2-3; 11 nucleotides align to TRBD2. The length of the CDR3 is 19 residues. V gave up 3 bases and J gave up 3 bases; unmatched junction bases: 14. The germline CDR1 and CDR2 sequences are SGHTA and FQGNSA. The CDR3 reads CASSLPGGSGGGTTDTQYF. The CDR3 DNA sequence: TGTGCCAGCAGCTTGCCGGGAGGTAGCGGGGGGGGGACTACAGATACGCAGTATTTT.

The chain carries TRBV4-1 and TRBJ2-3, with D tentatively TRBD1 (5 bases). V was pared by 1 base and J by 0 bases, with 11 bases between. There are 16 residues in the CDR3. CDR1 is MGHRA and CDR2 is YSYEKL in the germline V gene. CDR3 coding DNA: TGCGCCAGCAGCCAAGGTGACAGTTCTAGCACAGATACGCAGTATTTT. Its translation is CASSQGDSSSTDTQYF.

This clone has only a few counts. The chain uses TRBV7-6 and TRBJ2-1; 9 nucleotides align to TRBD2. This CDR3 region has 17 residues. The junction had 8 bases not matched to a gene; V was cut back by 1 base and J by 4 bases. Germline V CDR1 and CDR2: SGHVS, FNYEAQ. DNA of the CDR3: TGTGCCAGCAGCTTAGGAATCCTAGCGGGGCTGTACAATGAGCAGTTCTTC. It encodes CASSLGILAGLYNEQFF.

The chain uses TRBV27 and TRBJ2-7; D gene unclear. The germline CDR1 and CDR2 sequences are MNHEY and SMNVEV (reference sequence). V was pared by 3 bases and J by 6 bases, with 9 bases between. The CDR3 is 12 residues long. The CDR3 protein is CASSFHLGEQYF. CDR3 in DNA: TGTGCCAGCAGTTTTCATCTAGGCGAGCAGTACTTC.

This clone showed up just once. This chain connects TRBV5-8 to TRBJ1-5; 7 nucleotides line up with TRBD1. Germline assignment: CDR1 SGHTS and CDR2 YDEGEE. V trimming: 6 bases; J trimming: 7 bases; junction bases outside the gene matches: 13. The CDR3 runs 15 residues. CDR3 DNA: TGTGCCAGCACCCTAGGACAGGTCGGCTGGCAGCCCCAGCATTTT. Protein sequence: CASTLGQVGWQPQHF.